Many counts were recorded for the clone carrying this T cell receptor beta chain. Its specificity is not known. TCRdb itself ran the 5' RACE reads through MiXCR, one entry per CDR3 protein. The repertoire holds 100,000 to 150,000 distinct CDR3 sequences, about 6.8% seen once, with 2.7% in the top ten. This sample is drawn from a study of T cells after yellow fever vaccination. Study-wide results and limits: Secondary responses were weaker yet peaked faster, day 5 versus 15. Reappearing after the booster were most of the clones from primary vaccination (about 96% CD4, approximately 89% CD8).

This TCR derives from a man between 18 and 29 years old who received the YFV17D yellow fever vaccine. This material consisted of CD4+ T cells sorted from PBMCs, taken about 41 days after the first yellow fever vaccination.

DNA of the CDR3: TGCAGTGCTAGAGATCAAGGCATTGGCAAAAACATTCAGTACTTC. Its translation is CSARDQGIGKNIQYF. J is TRBJ2-4 and V is TRBV20-1; no definite D call. The CDR3 extends over 15 amino acids. The V end was cut by 0 bases, the J end by 3 bases, with 12 bases between. Germline CDR1 is DFQATT and CDR2 is SNEGSKA (reference sequence).